The present T cell receptor beta chain was sequenced within a study of blood T cell repertoires in COVID-19. Overall study: The cDNA or gDNA used as material had been derived from T cells, B-cell-depleted T cells, or PBMCs.

Some clones are missing from TCRdb's copy, which holds only in-frame ones; the method was immunoSEQ multiplex PCR. The sample yields about 240,000 clones, less than 90% seen once. The receptor was isolated from a man aged 55 to 70 with acute or convalescent COVID-19. Sequenced material: peripheral blood.

This CDR3 is CASSLGVSGSGSDTQYF. CDR3 DNA sequence: TGCGCCAGCAGCCTAGGTGTTAGCGGGAGTGGTTCAGATACGCAGTATTTT. This sequence joins TRBV4-3 and TRBJ2-3; TRBD2 matches at 9 bases. Trimming at V came to 4 bases and at J to 4 bases, leaving 12 bases not matched to a gene. The germline V gene encodes CDR1 LGHNA and CDR2 YSLEER. This CDR3 is 17 amino acids long.